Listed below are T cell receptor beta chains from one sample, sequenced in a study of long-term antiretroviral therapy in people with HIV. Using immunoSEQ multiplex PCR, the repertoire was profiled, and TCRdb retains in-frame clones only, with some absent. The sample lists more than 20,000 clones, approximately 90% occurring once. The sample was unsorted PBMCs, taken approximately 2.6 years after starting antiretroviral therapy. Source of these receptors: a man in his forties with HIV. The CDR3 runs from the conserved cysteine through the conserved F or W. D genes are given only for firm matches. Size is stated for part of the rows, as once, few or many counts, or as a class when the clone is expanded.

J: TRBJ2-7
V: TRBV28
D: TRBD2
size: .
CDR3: CASSSGRYEQYF
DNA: TGTGCCAGCAGTAGCGGGAGGTACGAGCAGTACTTC

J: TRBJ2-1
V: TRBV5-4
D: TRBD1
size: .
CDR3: CASSFGRAGGNEQFF
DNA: TGTGCCAGCAGCTTTGGGCGGGCAGGGGGCAATGAGCAGTTCTTC

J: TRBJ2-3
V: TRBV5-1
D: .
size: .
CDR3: CASSPVLGSTDTQYF
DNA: TGCGCCAGCAGCCCCGTTCTGGGCAGCACAGATACGCAGTATTTT

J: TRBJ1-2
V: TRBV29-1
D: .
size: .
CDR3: CSVDQGYTF
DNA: TGCAGCGTTGACCAAGGCTACACCTTC

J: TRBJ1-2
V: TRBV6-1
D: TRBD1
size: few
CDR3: CASLRGQATNYGYTF
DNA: TGTGCCAGCCTAAGGGGACAGGCCACTAACTATGGCTACACCTTC

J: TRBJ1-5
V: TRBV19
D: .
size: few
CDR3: CASSIRNQPQHF
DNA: TGTGCCAGTAGTATCCGGAATCAGCCCCAGCATTTT

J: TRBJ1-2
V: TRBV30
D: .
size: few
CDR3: CAWSRGANYGYTF
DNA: TGTGCCTGGAGTCGCGGGGCCAACTATGGCTACACCTTC

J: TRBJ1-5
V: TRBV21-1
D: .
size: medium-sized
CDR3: CASSKVGTDPRYSNQPQHF
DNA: TGTGCCAGCAGCAAAGTGGGGACTGACCCGCGATATAGCAATCAGCCCCAGCATTTT

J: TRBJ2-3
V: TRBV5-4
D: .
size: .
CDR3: CASSPGLVSTDTQYF
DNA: TGTGCCAGCAGCCCTGGCCTAGTTAGCACAGATACGCAGTATTTT

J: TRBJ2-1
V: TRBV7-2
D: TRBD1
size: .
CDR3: CASSSSGTGLSEQFF
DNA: TGTGCCAGCAGCTCCTCGGGGACAGGGCTGTCTGAGCAGTTCTTC

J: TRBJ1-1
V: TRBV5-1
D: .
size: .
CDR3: CASSLASGGTEAFF
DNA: TGCGCCAGCAGCTTGGCATCGGGGGGCACTGAAGCTTTCTTT

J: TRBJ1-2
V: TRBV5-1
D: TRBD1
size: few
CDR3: CASSLEGADGYTF
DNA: TGCGCCAGCAGCTTGGAGGGGGCAGATGGCTACACCTTC

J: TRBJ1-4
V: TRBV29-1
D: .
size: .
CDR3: CSVETIKNEKLFF
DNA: TGCAGCGTTGAGACCATAAAAAATGAAAAACTGTTTTTT

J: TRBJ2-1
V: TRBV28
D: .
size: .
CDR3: CASSFDSSYNEQFF
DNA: TGTGCCAGCAGTTTCGACAGTTCCTACAATGAGCAGTTCTTC

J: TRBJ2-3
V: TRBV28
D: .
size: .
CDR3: CASSLLGAKTDTQYF
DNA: TGTGCCAGCAGTTTATTGGGGGCGAAGACAGATACGCAGTATTTT

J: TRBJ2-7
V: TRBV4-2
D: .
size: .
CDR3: CASSLARLPSYEQYF
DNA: TGTGCCAGCAGCCTAGCGAGACTACCTTCCTACGAGCAGTACTTC

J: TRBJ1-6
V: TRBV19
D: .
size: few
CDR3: CASSIRDSGENSPLHF
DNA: TGTGCCAGTAGTATCCGGGACTCTGGGGAGAATTCACCCCTCCACTTT

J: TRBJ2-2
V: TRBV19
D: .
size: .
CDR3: CASSIKRELFF
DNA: TGTGCCAGTAGTATTAAGAGGGAGCTGTTTTTT

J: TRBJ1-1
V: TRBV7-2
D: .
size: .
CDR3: CASTIQPGVNTEAFF
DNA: TGTGCCAGCACCATACAACCAGGGGTGAACACTGAAGCTTTCTTT

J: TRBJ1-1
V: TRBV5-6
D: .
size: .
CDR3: CASSRPLNTEAFF
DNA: TGTGCCAGCAGCCGGCCGTTGAACACTGAAGCTTTCTTT

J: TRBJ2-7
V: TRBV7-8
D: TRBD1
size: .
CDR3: CASSRTGQGPYEQYF
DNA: TGTGCCAGCAGCCGCACTGGACAGGGGCCCTACGAGCAGTACTTC

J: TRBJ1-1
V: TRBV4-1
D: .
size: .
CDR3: CASSQDGENTEAFF
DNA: TGCGCCAGCAGCCAAGATGGAGAGAACACTGAAGCTTTCTTT

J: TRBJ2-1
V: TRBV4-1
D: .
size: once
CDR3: CASSQDRSGEQFF
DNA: TGCGCCAGCAGCCAAGACAGGAGCGGTGAGCAGTTCTTC

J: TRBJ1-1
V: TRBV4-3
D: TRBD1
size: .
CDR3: CASSLDRGTEAFF
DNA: TGCGCCAGCAGCCTGGACAGGGGGACTGAAGCTTTCTTT

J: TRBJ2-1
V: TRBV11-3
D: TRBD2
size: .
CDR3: CASSLGVPGTRLANEQFF
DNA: TGTGCCAGCAGCTTAGGGGTTCCCGGGACTAGATTAGCCAATGAGCAGTTCTTC

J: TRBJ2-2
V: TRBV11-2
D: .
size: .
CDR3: CASSRIVGELFF
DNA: TGTGCCAGCAGCCGGATTGTGGGGGAGCTGTTTTTT

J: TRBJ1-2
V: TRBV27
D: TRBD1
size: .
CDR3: CASSADRGLYGYTF
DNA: TGTGCCAGCAGTGCCGACAGGGGGCTTTATGGCTACACCTTC

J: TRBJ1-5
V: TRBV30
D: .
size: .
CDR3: CAWSVVESNQPQHF
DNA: TGTGCCTGGAGTGTAGTGGAGAGCAATCAGCCCCAGCATTTT

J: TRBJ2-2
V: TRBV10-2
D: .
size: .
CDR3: CASSDGGSTGELFF
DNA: TGCGCCAGCAGTGACGGGGGATCGACCGGGGAGCTGTTTTTT

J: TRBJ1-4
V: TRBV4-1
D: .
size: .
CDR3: CASSQRGQALSNEKLFF
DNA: TGCGCCAGCAGCCAGAGAGGGCAGGCTCTTTCTAACGAAAAACTGTTTTTT

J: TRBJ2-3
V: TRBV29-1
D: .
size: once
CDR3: CSVPGEAMDTQYF
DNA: TGCAGCGTTCCGGGGGAGGCCATGGATACGCAGTATTTT

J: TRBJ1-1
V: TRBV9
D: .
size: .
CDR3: CASSVAGNTEAFF
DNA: TGTGCCAGCAGCGTAGCGGGGAACACTGAAGCTTTCTTT

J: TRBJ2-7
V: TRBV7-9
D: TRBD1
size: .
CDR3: CASSRGQGFDEQYF
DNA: TGTGCCAGCAGCCGCGGACAGGGGTTTGACGAGCAGTACTTC

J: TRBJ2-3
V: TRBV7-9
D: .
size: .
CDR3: CASSLHIAVGDTQYF
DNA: TGTGCCAGCAGCTTACATATAGCCGTGGGAGATACGCAGTATTTT

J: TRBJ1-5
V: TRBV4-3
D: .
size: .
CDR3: CASSQDYNLNQPQHF
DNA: TGCGCCAGCAGCCAAGATTATAATCTTAATCAGCCCCAGCATTTT

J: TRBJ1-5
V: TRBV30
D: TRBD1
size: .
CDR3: CAWSGGTGQLGQPQHF
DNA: TGTGCCTGGAGTGGGGGGACAGGGCAATTGGGACAGCCCCAGCATTTT

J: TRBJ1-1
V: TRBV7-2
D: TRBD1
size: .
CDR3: CASSLTPGQGVRAFF
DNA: TGTGCCAGCAGCTTAACCCCGGGACAGGGCGTGAGGGCTTTCTTT

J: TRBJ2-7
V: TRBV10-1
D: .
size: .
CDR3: CASSEVGTGLWEQYF
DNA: TGCGCCAGCAGTGAGGTGGGGACTGGCCTTTGGGAGCAGTACTTC